Included here is one TCR beta chain sequence, with context. Here immunoSEQ multiplex PCR was the method, and the copy in TCRdb shows in-frame clones only, minus some. This table holds over 2 million clones, about 94% found once. As defined, naive CD8 cells were CD45RO-negative and positively selected for CCR7, with terminally differentiated effector memory CD45RA+ cells excluded. This sample was taken from a study of shared clonotypes between healthy human individuals. Across the whole study: CD4 naive and memory got three plates each, CD8 naive two, CD8 memory one.

The CDR3 is 18 residues long. The V gene lost 2 bases and the J gene lost 2 bases, with 22 bases spanning the gap. In germline, CDR1 is MNHNS, CDR2 SASEGT. The receptor was isolated from a man younger than 35 in good health. The genes are TRBV6-1 and TRBJ2-7; tentative D call: TRBD1 (6 bases). The sample taken for sequencing was naive CD8+ T cells sorted from blood. The CDR3 here is CASSEIIMMAGATYEQYF. CDR3 DNA sequence: TGTGCCAGCAGTGAAATCATTATGATGGCAGGGGCTACCTACGAGCAGTACTTC.